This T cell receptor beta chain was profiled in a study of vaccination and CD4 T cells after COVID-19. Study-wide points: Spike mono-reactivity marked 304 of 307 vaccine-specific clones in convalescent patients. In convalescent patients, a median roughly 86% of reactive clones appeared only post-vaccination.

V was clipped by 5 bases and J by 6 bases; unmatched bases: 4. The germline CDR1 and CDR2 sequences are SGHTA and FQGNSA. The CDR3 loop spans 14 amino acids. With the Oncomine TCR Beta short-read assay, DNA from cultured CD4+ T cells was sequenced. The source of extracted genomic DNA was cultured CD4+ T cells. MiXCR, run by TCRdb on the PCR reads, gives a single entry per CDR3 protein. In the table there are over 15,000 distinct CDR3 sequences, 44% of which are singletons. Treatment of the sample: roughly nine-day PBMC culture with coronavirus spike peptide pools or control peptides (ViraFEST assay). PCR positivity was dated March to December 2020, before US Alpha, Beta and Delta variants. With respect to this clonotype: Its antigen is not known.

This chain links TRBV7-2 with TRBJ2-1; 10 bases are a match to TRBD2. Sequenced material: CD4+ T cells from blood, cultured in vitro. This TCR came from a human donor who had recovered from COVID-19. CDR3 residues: CASSRGLAPNEQFF. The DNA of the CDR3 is TGTGCCAGCAGCAGGGGACTAGCGCCCAATGAGCAGTTCTTC.